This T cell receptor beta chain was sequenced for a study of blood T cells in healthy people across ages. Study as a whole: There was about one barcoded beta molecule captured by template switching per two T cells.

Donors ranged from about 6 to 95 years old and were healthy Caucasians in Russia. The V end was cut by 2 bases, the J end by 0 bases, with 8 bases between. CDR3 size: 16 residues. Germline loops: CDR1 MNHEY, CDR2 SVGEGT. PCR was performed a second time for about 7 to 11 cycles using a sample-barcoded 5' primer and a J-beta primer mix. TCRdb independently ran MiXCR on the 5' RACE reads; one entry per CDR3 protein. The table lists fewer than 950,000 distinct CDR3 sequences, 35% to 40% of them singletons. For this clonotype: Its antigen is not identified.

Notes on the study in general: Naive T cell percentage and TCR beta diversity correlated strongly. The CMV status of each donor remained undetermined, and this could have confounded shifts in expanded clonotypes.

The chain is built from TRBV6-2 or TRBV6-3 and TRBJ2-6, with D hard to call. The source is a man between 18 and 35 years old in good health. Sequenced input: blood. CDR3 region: CASSYRRTSGANVLTF. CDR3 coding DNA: TGTGCCAGCAGTTACCGGCGGACCTCTGGGGCCAACGTCCTGACTTTC.